Following are 22 T cell receptor beta chains from one sample sequenced in a study of shared clonotypes between healthy human individuals. TCRdb's copy holds only in-frame clones and misses some; the assay was immunoSEQ multiplex PCR. The sample carries some 2,000,000 clones, approximately 96% recorded once. Sequencing was done on a sample of naive CD4+ T cells sorted from blood. Subset meaning: CD45RA+ positively selected. Receptor source: a young man in good health.

The gene calls are TRBV6-5 and TRBJ1-3; tentative D call: TRBD1 (5 bases). The V and J ends lost 5 bases and 3 bases respectively, with 14 bases between them. The CDR3 runs to 15 residues. CDR1 and CDR2 (germline): MNHEY, SVGAGI. This CDR3 is CASSRDSALGNTIYF. DNA for the CDR3: TGTGCCAGCAGTCGGGACTCCGCTCTTGGAAACACCATATATTTT.

V is TRBV6-5 and J is TRBJ2-7; D not certain. Germline V CDR1 and CDR2: MNHEY, SVGAGI. Trimming stripped 7 bases from V and 2 bases from J, with 15 bases between. This CDR3 spans 14 amino acids. The CDR3 region has the DNA TGTGCCAGCAAAAGCACGTCGGTCCCCTACGAGCAGTACTTC. Protein product: CASKSTSVPYEQYF.

The chain carries TRBV19 and TRBJ1-5; D ambiguous. CDR3 length equals 13 residues. Per germline, CDR1 LNHDA and CDR2 SQIVND (reference sequence). Between the trimmed V and J ends, which lost 4 bases and 1 base, there was a span of 5 bases. The CDR3 is CASSNWSNQPQHF. For the CDR3, the DNA is TGTGCCAGTAGTAATTGGAGCAATCAGCCCCAGCATTTT.

The V call is TRBV5-1, the J call TRBJ2-5, with 8 bases matching TRBD1. The trim removed 2 bases at V and 2 bases at J, leaving 5 bases unmatched. This CDR3 has 15 residues. Germline CDR1 is SGHRS and CDR2 is YFSETQ. The CDR3 coding sequence is TGCGCCAGCAGCTTCACGACAGGGGAACAAGAGACCCAGTACTTC. Translated: CASSFTTGEQETQYF.

The chain recombines TRBV4-1 with TRBJ2-7; D is undetermined. CDR1 and CDR2 (germline): MGHRA, YSYEKL. The CDR3 has 12 amino acids. Between the trimmed V and J ends, which lost 1 base and 6 bases, there was a span of 7 bases. CDR3: CASSQVNSEQYF. DNA of the CDR3: TGCGCCAGCAGCCAAGTTAATAGCGAGCAGTACTTC.

This clone was detected only once. The chain combines TRBV4-3 with TRBJ1-1; TRBD1 agrees at 7 bases. The CDR3 sequence is 16 residues long. Germline CDR1 LGHNA, CDR2 YSLEER. J gave up 5 bases and V 0 bases, and 9 bases lay outside the gene matches. The CDR3 DNA reads TGCGCCAGCAGCCAAGACGGAAAGGGGGCGCGAACTGAAGCTTTCTTT. This translates into CASSQDGKGARTEAFF.

The chain has TRBV6-6 and TRBJ2-3; possible D gene TRBD1, 6 bases. The germline CDR1 and CDR2 sequences are MNHNY and SVGAGI (reference sequence). Between the trimmed V and J ends, which lost 5 bases and 3 bases, there was a span of 15 bases. This CDR3 contains 15 residues. The CDR3 here is CASSIAQGRTDTQYF. The CDR3 nucleotides are TGTGCCAGCAGTATAGCACAGGGACGAACAGATACGCAGTATTTT.

The chain is built from TRBV6-5 and TRBJ1-1, with D tentatively TRBD1 (5 bases). The CDR3 is made up of 13 amino acids. V lost 8 bases and J lost 6, with 16 bases in between. Germline values: CDR1 MNHEY, CDR2 SVGAGI. The CDR3 loop is CASGSTRVAEAFF. CDR3 coding DNA: TGTGCCAGCGGCTCTACCAGGGTGGCTGAAGCTTTCTTT.

The chain uses TRBV5-4 and TRBJ1-6, with unresolved D. The CDR3 has 13 amino acids. V was shortened by 0 bases and J by 7 bases, with 5 bases between the two germline ends. Germline V gene lookup returns CDR1 SGHNT and CDR2 YYREEE (reference sequence). The DNA of the CDR3 is TGTGCCAGCAGCTTGGACGTCAATTCACCCCTCCACTTT. As protein: CASSLDVNSPLHF.

V gene TRBV19 combines with J gene TRBJ2-7; tentatively, D is TRBD1 (6 bases). This CDR3 has 15 amino acids. V dropped 5 bases and J dropped 8 bases, with 22 bases sitting between them. Germline values: CDR1 LNHDA, CDR2 SQIVND (reference sequence). As DNA, the CDR3 is TGTGCCAGTAGTCCAGACCCGGGACAAGGTCGAAAGCAGTACTTC. Residues: CASSPDPGQGRKQYF. Supplemented by reference TRBV19 and TRBJ2-7, the full variable domain reads DGGITQSPKYLFRKEGQNVTLSCEQNLNHDAMYWYRQDPGQGLRLIYYSQIVNDFQKGDIAEGYSVSREKKESFPLTVTSAQKNPTAFYLCASSPDPGQGRKQYFGPGTRLTVT.

The genes are TRBV7-9 and TRBJ1-6; D not resolved. Trimming left V 1 base short and J 5 bases short, with 9 bases between. CDR1 and CDR2 (germline): SEHNR, FQNEAQ (reference sequence). The CDR3 spans 15 residues. CDR3 coding DNA: TGTGCCAGCAGCTTAGTAGACATTAATAATTCACCCCTCCACTTT. It encodes CASSLVDINNSPLHF.

The chain is built from TRBV20-1 and TRBJ1-2, with D unresolved. Per germline, CDR1 DFQATT and CDR2 SNEGSKA (reference sequence). The CDR3 extends over 11 amino acids. The V and J ends lost 3 bases and 4 bases respectively, with 6 bases between them. CDR3 amino acids: CSARRTYGYTF. CDR3 nucleotide sequence: TGCAGTGCTAGGCGGACCTATGGCTACACCTTC.

V is TRBV11-2 and J is TRBJ2-2, with 15 nucleotides matching TRBD2. The V segment lost 1 base and the J segment 1 base; nucleotides outside the gene matches: 4. Germline CDR1 is SGHAT and CDR2 is FQNNGV. The CDR3 covers 19 residues. CDR3 nucleotides: TGTGCCAGCAGCTTAGGAGTGGGACTAGCGGGAGGGAACACCGGGGAGCTGTTTTTT. This gives the protein CASSLGVGLAGGNTGELFF. The full variable domain, its missing parts supplied by reference TRBV11-2 and TRBJ2-2, is EAGVAQSPRYKIIEKRQSVAFWCNPISGHATLYWYQQILGQGPKLLIQFQNNGVVDDSQLPKDRFSAERLKGVDSTLKIQPAKLEDSAVYLCASSLGVGLAGGNTGELFFGEGSRLTVL.

On this clone: The sample carries other DNA sequences with the same CDR3. The CDR3 region has the DNA TGTGCCAGCAGTTACGGGGGGCTGGGCTCCTACGAGCAGTACTTC. Its translation is CASSYGGLGSYEQYF. J is TRBJ2-7 and V is TRBV6-6; D tentatively fits TRBD1 or TRBD2 (6 bases each). Germline values: CDR1 MNHNY, CDR2 SVGAGI (reference sequence). The CDR3 is 15 amino acids. The V end lost 2 bases, the J end lost 0 bases, and 11 bases lay between the germline ends.

The J gene is TRBJ2-1, the V gene TRBV4-1; D is perhaps TRBD2 (5 bases). Trimming stripped 0 bases from V and 16 bases from J, with 16 bases between. CDR1 and CDR2 from the germline V gene are MGHRA and YSYEKL. CDR3 size: 13 residues. Here the CDR3 DNA reads TGCGCCAGCAGCCAAGAGAAGCGGACCCACCTATTCTTC. Its protein product is CASSQEKRTHLFF.

CDR3 protein: CASSLERSGTGRTYEQYF. The CDR3 region has the DNA TGTGCCAGCAGCTTGGAACGGAGCGGGACAGGGAGGACCTACGAGCAGTACTTC. The rearrangement links TRBV5-6 to TRBJ2-7; 9 nucleotides align to TRBD1. Per germline, CDR1 SGHDT and CDR2 YYEEEE. The CDR3 loop spans 18 amino acids. With 0 bases clipped from V and 2 bases from J, the junction kept 12 bases outside the gene matches.

The genes are TRBV11-1 and TRBJ2-7; TRBD1 or TRBD2 may be the D gene (6 bases each). This CDR3 contains 19 residues. Germline loops: CDR1 SGHAT, CDR2 FQDESV (reference sequence). V gave up 5 bases and J gave up 4 bases, with 30 bases separating them. The CDR3 DNA reads as TGTGCCAGCAGCCTCACGATTGGGGGGACATCGCCTGAAAATTACGAGCAGTACTTC. It specifies CASSLTIGGTSPENYEQYF.

The chain couples TRBV6-5 to TRBJ1-1; TRBD1 is a possible D gene (6 bases). From germline, CDR1 is MNHEY and CDR2 SVGAGI. V gave up 6 bases and J gave up 1 base, with 12 bases separating them. The CDR3 is made up of 14 amino acids. The CDR3 region is CASRFRDKNTEAFF. DNA of the CDR3: TGTGCCAGCAGATTCCGGGACAAGAACACTGAAGCTTTCTTT.

The gene calls are TRBV6-5 and TRBJ2-5; tentatively, D is TRBD2 (6 bases). The CDR3 has 13 amino acids. Trimming took 5 bases from V and 4 from J, leaving 11 bases between them. Germline values: CDR1 MNHEY, CDR2 SVGAGI. As DNA, the CDR3 is TGTGCCAGCAGTCGCGGGACCGGAGAGACCCAGTACTTC. Translating gives CASSRGTGETQYF.

Remarks on this clone: This sample includes further DNA sequences coding for the same CDR3. The genes are TRBV2 and TRBJ2-5; D unclear. V was cut by 4 bases and J by 5 bases, with 5 bases left in between. Germline CDR1 is SNHLY and CDR2 is FYNNEI. This CDR3 comprises 11 residues. The CDR3 is CASSVKETQYF. The CDR3 DNA is TGTGCCAGCAGTGTGAAGGAGACCCAGTACTTC.

In this sample, this clone turned up a few times. The J gene is TRBJ1-3, the V gene TRBV13; D not resolved. CDR3 length equals 15 residues. The germline V gene encodes CDR1 PRHDT and CDR2 FYEKMQ (reference sequence). Trimming cost V 0 bases and J 0 bases, with 6 bases left between them. CDR3 DNA sequence: TGTGCCAGCAGCTTAGGGCGGTCCTCTGGAAACACCATATATTTT. Protein: CASSLGRSSGNTIYF.

The gene calls are TRBV6-1 and TRBJ2-7, with D possibly matching TRBD1 (6 bases). Trimming took off 6 bases at V and 0 bases at J, with 15 bases between the two ends. The CDR3 is 15 residues long. CDR1 is MNHNS, CDR2 SASEGT, per germline. CDR3 in DNA: TGTGCCAGCAGCTCCGGACAGACCATCTCCTACGAGCAGTACTTC. Translating it yields CASSSGQTISYEQYF.